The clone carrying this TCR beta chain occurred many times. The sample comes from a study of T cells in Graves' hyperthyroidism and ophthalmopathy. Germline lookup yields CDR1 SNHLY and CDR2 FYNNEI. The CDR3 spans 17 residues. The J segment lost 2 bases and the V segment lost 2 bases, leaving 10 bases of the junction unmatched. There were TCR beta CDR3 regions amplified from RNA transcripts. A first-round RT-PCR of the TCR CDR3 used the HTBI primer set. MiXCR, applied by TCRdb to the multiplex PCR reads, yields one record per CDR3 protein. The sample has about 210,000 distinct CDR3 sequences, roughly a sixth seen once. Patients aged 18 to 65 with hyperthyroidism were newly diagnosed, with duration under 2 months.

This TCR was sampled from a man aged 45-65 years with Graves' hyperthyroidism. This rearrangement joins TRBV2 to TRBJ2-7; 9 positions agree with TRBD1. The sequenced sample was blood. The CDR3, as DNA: TGTGCCAGCAGTGAAAGGGCTCCCGGGACAGGGCCCTACGAGCAGTACTTC. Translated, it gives CASSERAPGTGPYEQYF.